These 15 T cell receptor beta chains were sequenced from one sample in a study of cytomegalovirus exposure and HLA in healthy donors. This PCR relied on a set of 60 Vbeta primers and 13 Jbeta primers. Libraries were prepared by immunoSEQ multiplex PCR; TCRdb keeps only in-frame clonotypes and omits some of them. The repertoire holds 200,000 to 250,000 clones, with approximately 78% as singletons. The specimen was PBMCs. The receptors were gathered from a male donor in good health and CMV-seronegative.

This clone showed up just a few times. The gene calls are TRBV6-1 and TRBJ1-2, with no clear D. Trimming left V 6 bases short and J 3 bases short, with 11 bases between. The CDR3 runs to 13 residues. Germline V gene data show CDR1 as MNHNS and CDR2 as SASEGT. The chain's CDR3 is CASRDTLYYGYTF. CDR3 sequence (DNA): TGTGCCAGCAGAGATACTCTGTACTATGGCTACACCTTC.

The CDR3: CASNPERSTDTQYF. In DNA, the CDR3 is TGTGCCAGTAACCCCGAACGGAGCACAGATACGCAGTATTTT. V and J are TRBV19 and TRBJ2-3; no firm D call. V was trimmed by 7 bases and J by 0 bases, leaving 11 bases between them. CDR1 and CDR2 (germline): LNHDA, SQIVND (reference sequence). The CDR3 spans 14 residues.

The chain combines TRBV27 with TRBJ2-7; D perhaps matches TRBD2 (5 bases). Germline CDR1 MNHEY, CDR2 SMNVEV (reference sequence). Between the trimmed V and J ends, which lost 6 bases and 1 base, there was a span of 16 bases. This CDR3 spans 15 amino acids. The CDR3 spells CASRLGPSSSYEQYF. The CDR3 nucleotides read TGTGCCAGCAGGCTAGGGCCTAGCAGTTCCTACGAGCAGTACTTC.

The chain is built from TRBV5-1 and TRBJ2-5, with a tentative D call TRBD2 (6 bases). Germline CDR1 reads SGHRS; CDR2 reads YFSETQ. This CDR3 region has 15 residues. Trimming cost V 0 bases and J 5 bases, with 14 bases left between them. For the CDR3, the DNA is TGCGCCAGCAGCTTGGTGGAGGGTGGGCGCGAGACCCAGTACTTC. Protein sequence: CASSLVEGGRETQYF.

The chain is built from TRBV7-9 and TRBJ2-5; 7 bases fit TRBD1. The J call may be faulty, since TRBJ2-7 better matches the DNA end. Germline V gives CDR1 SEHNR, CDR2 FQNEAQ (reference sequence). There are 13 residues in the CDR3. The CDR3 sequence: CASSLRQGGEQYF. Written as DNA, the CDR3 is TGTGCCAGCAGCTTAAGACAGGGCGGCGAGCAGTACTTC.

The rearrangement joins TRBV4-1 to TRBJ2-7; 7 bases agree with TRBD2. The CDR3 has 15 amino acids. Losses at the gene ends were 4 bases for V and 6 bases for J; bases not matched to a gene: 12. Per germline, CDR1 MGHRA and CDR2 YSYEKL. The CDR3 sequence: CASSPGAGEGLEQYF. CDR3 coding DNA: TGCGCCAGCAGCCCTGGGGCGGGAGAGGGGCTCGAGCAGTACTTC.

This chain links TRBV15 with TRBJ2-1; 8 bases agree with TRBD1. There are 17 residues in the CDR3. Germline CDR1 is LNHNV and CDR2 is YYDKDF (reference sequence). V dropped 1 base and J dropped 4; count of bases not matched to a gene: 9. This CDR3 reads CATSRGGMDRVYNEQFF. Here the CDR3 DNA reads TGTGCCACCAGCAGAGGGGGGATGGACAGGGTATACAATGAGCAGTTCTTC.

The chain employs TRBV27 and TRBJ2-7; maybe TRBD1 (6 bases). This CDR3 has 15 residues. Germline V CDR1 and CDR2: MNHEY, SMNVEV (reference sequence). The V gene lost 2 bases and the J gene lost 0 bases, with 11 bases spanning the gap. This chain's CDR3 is CASSLRTDVSYEQYF. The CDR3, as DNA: TGTGCCAGCAGTTTACGGACAGACGTCTCCTACGAGCAGTACTTC.

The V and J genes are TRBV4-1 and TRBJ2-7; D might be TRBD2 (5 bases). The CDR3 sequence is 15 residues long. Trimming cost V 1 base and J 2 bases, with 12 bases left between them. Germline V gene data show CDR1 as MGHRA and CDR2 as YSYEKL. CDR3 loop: CASSQVLAIAYEQYF. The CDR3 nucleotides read TGCGCCAGCAGCCAAGTCCTAGCAATAGCCTACGAGCAGTACTTC.

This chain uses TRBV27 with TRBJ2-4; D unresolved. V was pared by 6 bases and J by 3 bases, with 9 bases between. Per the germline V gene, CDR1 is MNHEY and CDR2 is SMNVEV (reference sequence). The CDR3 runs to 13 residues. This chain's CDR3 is CASSPPGKNIQYF. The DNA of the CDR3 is TGTGCCAGCAGCCCTCCGGGCAAAAACATTCAGTACTTC.

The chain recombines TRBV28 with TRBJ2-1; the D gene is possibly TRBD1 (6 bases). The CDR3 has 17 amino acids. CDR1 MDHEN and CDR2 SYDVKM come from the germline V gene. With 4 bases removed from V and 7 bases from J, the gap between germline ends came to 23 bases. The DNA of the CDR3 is TGTGCCAGCAGTTGGCCCCAACAGGGTCCCCCAATTAATGAGCAGTTCTTC. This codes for CASSWPQQGPPINEQFF.

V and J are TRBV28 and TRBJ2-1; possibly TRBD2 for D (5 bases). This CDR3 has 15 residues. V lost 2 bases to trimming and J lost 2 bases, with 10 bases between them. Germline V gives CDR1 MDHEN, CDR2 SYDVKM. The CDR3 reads CASSLGAATYNEQFF. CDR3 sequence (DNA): TGTGCCAGCAGTTTAGGAGCGGCCACCTACAATGAGCAGTTCTTC. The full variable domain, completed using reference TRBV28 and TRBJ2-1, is DVKVTQSSRYLVKRTGEKVFLECVQDMDHENMFWYRQDPGLGLRLIYFSYDVKMKEKGDIPEGYSVSREKKERFSLILESASTNQTSMYLCASSLGAATYNEQFFGPGTRLTVL.

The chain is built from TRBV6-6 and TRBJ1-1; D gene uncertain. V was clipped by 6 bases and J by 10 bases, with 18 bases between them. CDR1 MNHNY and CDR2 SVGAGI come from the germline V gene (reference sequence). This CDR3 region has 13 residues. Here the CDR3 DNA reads TGTGCCAGCAGCTTCCGGACCCCCGGAGGAGCTTTCTTT. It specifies CASSFRTPGGAFF.

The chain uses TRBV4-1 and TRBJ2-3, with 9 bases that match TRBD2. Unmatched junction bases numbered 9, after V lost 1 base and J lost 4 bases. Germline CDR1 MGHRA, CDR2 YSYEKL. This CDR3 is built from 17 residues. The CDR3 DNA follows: TGCGCCAGCAGCCAAGTATTGATAGCGGGAGAGGCAGATACGCAGTATTTT. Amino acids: CASSQVLIAGEADTQYF.

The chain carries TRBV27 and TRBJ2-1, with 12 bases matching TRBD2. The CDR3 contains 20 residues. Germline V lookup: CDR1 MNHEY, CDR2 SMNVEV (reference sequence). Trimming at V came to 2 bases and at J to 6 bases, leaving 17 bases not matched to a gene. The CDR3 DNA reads TGTGCCAGCAGTTTAATGCCTAGCGGGAGGGCCGGCGTTTTGCTCAATGAGCAGTTCTTC. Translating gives CASSLMPSGRAGVLLNEQFF.